This T cell receptor (beta chain) was obtained from a study of CDR3 diversity in severe acne. Germline lookup yields CDR1 SQVTM and CDR2 ANQGSEA. The CDR3 is made up of 15 amino acids. V shed 5 bases and J 1 base; nucleotides not matched to a gene: 2. TCRdb reanalysed the PCR reads using MiXCR and keeps one entry per CDR3 protein. Counted here are approximately 97,000 distinct CDR3 sequences, roughly 51% occurring once; the ten biggest clones make up over 10%. Sequencing was carried out using blood. The rearrangement uses TRBV29-1 and TRBJ2-3, with 14 bases that match TRBD2. The TCR sequence derives from a male donor with acne. CDR3 DNA: TGCAGCGTTTGGACTAGCGGGAGGCGCACAGATACGCAGTATTTT. This encodes CSVWTSGRRTDTQYF.